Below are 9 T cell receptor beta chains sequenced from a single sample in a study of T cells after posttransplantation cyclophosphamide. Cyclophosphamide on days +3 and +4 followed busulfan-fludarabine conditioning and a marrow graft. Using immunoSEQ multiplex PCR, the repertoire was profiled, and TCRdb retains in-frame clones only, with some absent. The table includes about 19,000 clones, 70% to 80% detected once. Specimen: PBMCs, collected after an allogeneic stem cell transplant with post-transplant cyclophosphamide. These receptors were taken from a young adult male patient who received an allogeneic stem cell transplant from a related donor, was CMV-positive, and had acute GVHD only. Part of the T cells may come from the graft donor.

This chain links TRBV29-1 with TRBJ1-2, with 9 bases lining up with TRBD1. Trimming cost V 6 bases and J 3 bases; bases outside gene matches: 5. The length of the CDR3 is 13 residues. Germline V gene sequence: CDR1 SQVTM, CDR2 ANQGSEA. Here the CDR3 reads CSVGTGRDYGYTF. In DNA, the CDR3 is TGCAGCGTGGGGACAGGGAGGGACTATGGCTACACCTTC.

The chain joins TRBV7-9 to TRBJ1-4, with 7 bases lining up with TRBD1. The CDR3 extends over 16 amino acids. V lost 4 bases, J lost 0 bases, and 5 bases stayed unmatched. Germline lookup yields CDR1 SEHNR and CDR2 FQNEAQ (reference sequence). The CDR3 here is CASSSNRGATNEKLFF. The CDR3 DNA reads TGTGCCAGCAGCTCCAACAGGGGTGCAACTAATGAAAAACTGTTTTTT.

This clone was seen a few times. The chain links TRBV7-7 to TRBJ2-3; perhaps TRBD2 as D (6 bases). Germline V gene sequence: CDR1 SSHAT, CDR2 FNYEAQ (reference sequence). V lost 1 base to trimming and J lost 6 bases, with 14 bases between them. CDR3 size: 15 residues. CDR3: CASSLDAGSGDTQYF. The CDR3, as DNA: TGTGCCAGCAGCTTAGACGCGGGGTCGGGGGATACGCAGTATTTT.

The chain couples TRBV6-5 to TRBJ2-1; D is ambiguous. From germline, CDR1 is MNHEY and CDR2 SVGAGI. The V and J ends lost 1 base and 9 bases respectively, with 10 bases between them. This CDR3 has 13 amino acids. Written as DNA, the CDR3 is TGTGCCAGCAGTTACTTTATACAATCTGAGCAGTTCTTC. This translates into CASSYFIQSEQFF.

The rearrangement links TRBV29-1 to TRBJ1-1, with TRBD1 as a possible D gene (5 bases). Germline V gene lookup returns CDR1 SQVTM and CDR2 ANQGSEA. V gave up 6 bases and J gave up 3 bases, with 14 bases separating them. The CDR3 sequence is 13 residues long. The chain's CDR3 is CSVSGTSDTEAFF. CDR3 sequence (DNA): TGCAGCGTCTCCGGGACTTCTGACACTGAAGCTTTCTTT.

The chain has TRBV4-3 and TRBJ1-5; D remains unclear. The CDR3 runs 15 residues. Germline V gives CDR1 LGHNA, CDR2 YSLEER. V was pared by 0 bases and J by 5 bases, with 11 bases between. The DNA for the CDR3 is TGCGCCAGCAGCCAAGATATCCGGGGTGATCAGCCCCAGCATTTT. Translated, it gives CASSQDIRGDQPQHF.

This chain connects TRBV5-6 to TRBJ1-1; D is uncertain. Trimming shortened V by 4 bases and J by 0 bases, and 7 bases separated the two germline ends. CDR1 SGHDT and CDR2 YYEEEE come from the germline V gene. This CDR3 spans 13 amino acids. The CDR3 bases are TGTGCCAGCAGCGAGGTGATGAACACTGAAGCTTTCTTT. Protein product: CASSEVMNTEAFF.

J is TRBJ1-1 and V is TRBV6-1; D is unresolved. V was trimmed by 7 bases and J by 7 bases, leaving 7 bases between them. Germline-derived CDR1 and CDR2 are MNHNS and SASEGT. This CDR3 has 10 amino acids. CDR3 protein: CASTGFEAFF. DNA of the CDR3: TGTGCCAGCACAGGCTTTGAAGCTTTCTTT.

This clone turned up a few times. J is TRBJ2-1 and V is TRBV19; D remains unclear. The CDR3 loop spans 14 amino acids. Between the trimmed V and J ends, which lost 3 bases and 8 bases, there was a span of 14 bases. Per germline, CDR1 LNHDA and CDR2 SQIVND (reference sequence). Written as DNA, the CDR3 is TGTGCCAGTAGTATCTACAGCTCGTCCTATGAGCAGTTCTTC. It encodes CASSIYSSSYEQFF.